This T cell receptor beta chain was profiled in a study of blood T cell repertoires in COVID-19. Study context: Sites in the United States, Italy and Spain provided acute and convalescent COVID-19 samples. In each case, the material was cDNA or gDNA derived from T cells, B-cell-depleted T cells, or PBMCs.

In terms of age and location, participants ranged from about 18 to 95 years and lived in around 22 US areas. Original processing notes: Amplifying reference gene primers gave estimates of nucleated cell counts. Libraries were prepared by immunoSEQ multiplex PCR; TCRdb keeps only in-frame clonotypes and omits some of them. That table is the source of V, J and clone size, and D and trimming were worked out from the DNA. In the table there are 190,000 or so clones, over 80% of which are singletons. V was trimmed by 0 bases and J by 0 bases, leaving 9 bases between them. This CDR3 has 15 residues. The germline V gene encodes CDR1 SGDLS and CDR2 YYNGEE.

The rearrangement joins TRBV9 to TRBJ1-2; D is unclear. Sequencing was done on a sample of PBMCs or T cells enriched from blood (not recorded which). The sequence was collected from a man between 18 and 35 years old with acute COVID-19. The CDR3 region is CASSVANQANYGYTF. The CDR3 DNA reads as TGTGCCAGCAGCGTAGCTAACCAAGCTAACTATGGCTACACCTTC. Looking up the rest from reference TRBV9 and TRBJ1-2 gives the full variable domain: DSGVTQTPKHLITATGQRVTLRCSPRSGDLSVYWYQQSLDQGLQFLIQYYNGEERAKGNILERFSAQQFPDLHSELNLSSLELGDSALYFCASSVANQANYGYTFGSGTRLTVV.